This record covers a single TCR beta chain. The antigen it recognizes is unknown. No base-level quality is on record; no much larger clone is a single base apart. Deletion took 4 bases off V and 15 bases off J, with a span of 25 bases between the germline ends. Looking up the germline V gene yields CDR1 MGHRA and CDR2 YSYEKL. The CDR3 has 15 amino acids, counting the end cysteine and phenylalanine. Only the CDR3 DNA stays, 45 bases, in frame from base 1. The iRepertoire nested amplicon-rescue multiplex PCR (arm-PCR) platform was used to amplify TCR alpha and beta CDR3 regions from RNA. The input for one-step reverse transcription and amplification was roughly 85-400 ng of tissue mRNA or PBMC total RNA. Following bead purification, Illumina adapters were added by a secondary multiplex PCR, and the libraries were gel-purified between 200 and 400 bp. The libraries contained internal 6-nucleotide barcodes that were used for demultiplexing. The libraries were sequenced on an Illumina MiSeq using 2x220 or 2x250 nucleotide paired-end reads. Per the source publication's procedure: Paired reads were merged using FLASH 1.2.11 and were aligned to the GRCh37 human genome using BWA-MEM, after which TRA and TRB reads were extracted. For V and J assignment, an IMGT-derived reference of cassette sequences and CDR3 motifs that included pseudogenes was used. Reads were translated in three frames, and productive CDR3s were defined by a C…FGXG motif without stop codons. Unique combinations of V-J cassette pair and CDR3 amino acid sequence were defined as clonotypes. Reads were filtered by Hamming distance, with the threshold set by the sequence error rate of each sample in mapped regions. Through fastp at Q25 and MiXCR, TCRdb rebuilt clones from the public reads, retaining in-frame beta chains. Each entry is one CDR3 protein sequence, shown with its most common DNA and genes. The V and J calls, along with clone size, are taken from TCRdb and not from the paper's own processing. The table for this sample lists nearly 2,500 distinct CDR3 sequences; roughly 76% of them were counted only once. The ten most abundant clones make up approximately 27% of the sample.

The sample comes from a study of glioma-infiltrating T cells (dated by TCRdb to about 2016). With regard to the full study: Glioma tissue, non-neoplastic brain tissue and matched peripheral blood mononuclear cells were used as sources from which TCR alpha- and beta-chain repertoires were sequenced. The paired cohort comprised three low-grade glioma patients, several primary glioblastoma patients and three non-glioma patients contributing non-neoplastic brain tissue. To gauge divergence between tissue and blood T-cell populations, every tissue-infiltrating repertoire was compared against the peripheral blood repertoire from the same patient. Study-wide findings and limitations: VJ-independent divergence between tissue and blood was found to be below expectation in non-neoplastic patients but above expectation in all gliomas, particularly low-grade gliomas. Very few CDR3 sequences were found to be shared between tissue and blood, and this scarcity was attributed to high CDR3 diversity and limited sampling. The group comparisons were based on small numbers of patients: three non-neoplastic, three low-grade glioma and seven to nine glioblastoma patients.

Sequencing was carried out using glioma tissue, nonneoplastic brain tissue, or PBMCs (not recorded which). The receptor chain draws on TRBV4-1 and TRBJ2-1; the D gene is not confidently resolved. The receptor's source is a human donor with low-grade glioma or glioblastoma, undergoing nonglioma brain surgery, or in good health (not recorded which). This receptor has the CDR3 CASSPPGTVLPSPFF. The DNA sequence is given as TGCGCCAGCAGCCCTCCAGGAACGGTCCTACCTTCGCCGTTCTTC.